The next 13 T cell receptor beta chains were all read from a single sample in a study of early stage breast cancer tumors. TCRdb's table, derived via immunoSEQ multiplex PCR, lists solely in-frame clones and lacks some. The table records tens of thousands of clones, just under 85% of them present only once. Specimen: blood. The receptors originated from a person between 45 and 65 years old with breast cancer.

This chain uses TRBV7-6 with TRBJ2-1, with 10 bases identical to TRBD2. Per germline, CDR1 SGHVS and CDR2 FNYEAQ. Losses at the gene ends were 5 bases for V and 4 bases for J; bases not matched to a gene: 2. CDR3 length equals 14 residues. CDR3: CASSRTSGYNEQFF. CDR3 nucleotide sequence: TGTGCCAGCAGCCGGACTAGCGGATACAATGAGCAGTTCTTC.

The chain uses TRBV18 and TRBJ2-1; D gene uncertain. Trimming removed 3 bases at V and 7 bases at J, with 10 bases between. Germline V lookup: CDR1 KGHSH, CDR2 LQKENI. The CDR3 has 13 amino acids. The CDR3 sequence is CASSPTRENEQFF. The DNA for the CDR3 is TGTGCCAGCTCACCTACCCGAGAGAATGAGCAGTTCTTC.

This clone was detected once. The rearrangement uses TRBV29-1 and TRBJ2-5; 10 positions agree with TRBD1. Germline values: CDR1 SQVTM, CDR2 ANQGSEA. The trim removed 7 bases at V and 5 bases at J, leaving 4 bases unmatched. This CDR3 comprises 12 residues. This chain's CDR3 is CSAATGGETQYF. The DNA of the CDR3 is TGCAGCGCCGCGACAGGGGGCGAGACCCAGTACTTC.

The CDR3 nucleotides are TGTGCCACCGTCCGAGAACCGCCGTGGAACGAGCAGTACTTC. This sequence encodes CATVREPPWNEQYF. The chain carries TRBV18 and TRBJ2-5; D unclear. The DNA end is a closer match to TRBJ2-7, so the J assignment may be wrong. Germline V gives CDR1 KGHSH, CDR2 LQKENI. The CDR3 runs to 14 residues.

A remark on this clone: At the DNA level, this CDR3 is encoded by other sequences in the same sample as well. The chain couples TRBV18 to TRBJ2-3; no definite D call. Germline CDR1 and CDR2: KGHSH and LQKENI. V was cut by 2 bases and J by 0 bases, with 6 bases left in between. This CDR3 has 14 residues. In DNA, the CDR3 is TGTGCCAGCTCACCAGGACGGAGCACAGATACGCAGTATTTT. This sequence encodes CASSPGRSTDTQYF.

This clone has only a few counts. This chain links TRBV9 with TRBJ2-7; D may be TRBD2 (5 bases). Germline V lookup: CDR1 SGDLS, CDR2 YYNGEE. This CDR3 comprises 15 residues. Trimming took off 4 bases at V and 5 bases at J, with 19 bases between the two ends. The CDR3: CASSPTGSRPNEQYF. The CDR3 DNA reads TGTGCCAGCAGCCCCACGGGGAGCCGACCCAACGAGCAGTACTTC.

This chain connects TRBV5-4 to TRBJ2-3; D is possibly TRBD2 (6 bases). V lost 4 bases, J lost 3 bases, and 12 bases lay in between. Germline lookup yields CDR1 SGHNT and CDR2 YYREEE (reference sequence). CDR3 size: 14 residues. CDR3 loop: CASSSRDLTDTQYF. CDR3 coding DNA: TGTGCCAGCAGCAGCCGGGACTTGACAGATACGCAGTATTTT.

This clone came up a few times. The chain carries TRBV5-6 and TRBJ1-1; 10 bases map to TRBD1. Germline assignment: CDR1 SGHDT and CDR2 YYEEEE. The CDR3 length is 15 residues. Losses at the gene ends were 0 bases for V and 7 bases for J; bases not matched to a gene: 6. The CDR3 here is CASSLVGTGESEAFF. Here the CDR3 DNA reads TGTGCCAGCAGCTTGGTGGGGACAGGGGAGAGTGAAGCTTTCTTT.

This sequence joins TRBV19 and TRBJ2-3; 7 nucleotides match TRBD2. The CDR3 is made up of 16 amino acids. J was trimmed by 1 base and V by 8 bases; bases with no gene match: 12. Germline assignment: CDR1 LNHDA and CDR2 SQIVND (reference sequence). CDR3 in DNA: TGTGCCAGTCGCTCCGGAGCGGGAAGGCGCACAGATACGCAGTATTTT. It yields the protein CASRSGAGRRTDTQYF.

The rearrangement uses TRBV6-1 and TRBJ2-1; D not certain. V was trimmed by 2 bases and J by 9 bases, leaving 5 bases between them. This CDR3 has 11 amino acids. Germline V gives CDR1 MNHNS, CDR2 SASEGT. The CDR3 DNA reads as TGTGCCAGCAGTGAATGGCTTGAGCAGTTCTTC. Its protein is CASSEWLEQFF.

This chain links TRBV25-1 with TRBJ2-2; possible D gene TRBD2, 6 bases. This CDR3 comprises 13 residues. Germline V gene lookup returns CDR1 MGHDK and CDR2 SYGVNS. V gave up 4 bases and J gave up 6 bases, with 9 bases separating them. DNA for the CDR3: TGTGCCAGCAGTGGACTAGTTCCCGGGGAGCTGTTTTTT. It yields the protein CASSGLVPGELFF.

The rearrangement links TRBV19 to TRBJ1-6; D may be TRBD1 (6 bases). Trimming left V 3 bases short and J 7 bases short, with 10 bases between. The CDR3 is made up of 14 amino acids. Germline lookup yields CDR1 LNHDA and CDR2 SQIVND (reference sequence). The CDR3 DNA follows: TGTGCCAGTAGTATTGCAGGGGACAATTCACCCCTCCACTTT. Translation gives CASSIAGDNSPLHF.

The gene calls are TRBV30 and TRBJ2-2; 7 nucleotides match TRBD2. V was pared by 1 base and J by 1 base, with 18 bases of the junction left unmatched. Germline loops: CDR1 GTSNPN, CDR2 SVGIG (reference sequence). The CDR3 is made up of 20 amino acids. The CDR3: CAWSGAKRELLMLNTGELFF. DNA of the CDR3: TGTGCCTGGAGTGGGGCTAAGCGGGAACTATTGATGCTGAACACCGGGGAGCTGTTTTTT.